The 18 T cell receptor beta chains below were found in one sample sequenced in a study of blood T cell repertoires in COVID-19. Assay: immunoSEQ multiplex PCR; the TCRdb copy retains only in-frame clones and omits some. The data contain around 290,000 clones, 88% of them singletons. The sequenced material came from PBMCs or T cells enriched from blood (not recorded which). These receptors originate from a woman aged 30 to 39 who had recovered from COVID-19.

Here the CDR3 reads CATAAEGTDTQYF. The DNA of the CDR3 is TGTGCCACCGCGGCAGAGGGCACAGATACGCAGTATTTT. This chain joins TRBV24-1 and TRBJ2-3; D remains ambiguous. This CDR3 is built from 13 residues. Trimming left V 9 bases short and J 1 base short, with 10 bases between. CDR1 and CDR2 from the germline V gene are KGHDR and SFDVKD.

This chain links TRBV10-3 with TRBJ2-7; a possible D gene is TRBD2 (7 bases). This CDR3 is built from 16 residues. Trimming stripped 7 bases from V and 3 bases from J, with 22 bases between. Germline assignment: CDR1 ENHRY and CDR2 SYGVKD. CDR3 protein: CAITTPRGEGIYEQYF. The CDR3 DNA sequence: TGTGCCATCACCACCCCTAGGGGGGAGGGTATCTACGAGCAGTACTTC.

This clone was seen a handful of times. The chain is built from TRBV27 and TRBJ2-1; D is unclear. V lost 4 bases and J 6 bases, leaving 19 bases between the germline ends. In germline, CDR1 is MNHEY, CDR2 SMNVEV (reference sequence). The CDR3 spans 16 residues. Here the CDR3 reads CASSSSTGKYTNEQFF. The DNA for the CDR3 is TGTGCCAGCAGTTCCTCGACTGGCAAGTACACCAATGAGCAGTTCTTC.

The chain carries TRBV27 and TRBJ1-4, with 8 bases lining up with TRBD1. V lost 4 bases, J lost 7 bases, and 11 bases stayed unmatched. CDR1 is MNHEY, CDR2 SMNVEV, per germline (reference sequence). The CDR3 totals 16 residues. The CDR3 nucleotides read TGTGCCAGCAGTTCCCGGGTGGACAGGGTTGGTGAAAAACTGTTTTTT. It translates to CASSSRVDRVGEKLFF.

V and J are TRBV19 and TRBJ2-2, with 8 bases aligning to TRBD1. The germline CDR1 and CDR2 sequences are LNHDA and SQIVND (reference sequence). CDR3 length: 15 residues. V trimming: 5 bases; J trimming: 3 bases; junction bases outside the gene matches: 5. CDR3 amino acids: CASSSRDRYTGELFF. CDR3 nucleotides: TGTGCCAGTAGTTCCAGGGACAGGTACACCGGGGAGCTGTTTTTT.

The J gene is TRBJ2-5, the V gene TRBV4-3; 8 positions match TRBD2. The CDR3 consists of 15 residues. With 0 bases clipped from V and 13 bases from J, the junction kept 13 bases outside the gene matches. CDR1 and CDR2 from the germline V gene are LGHNA and YSLEER. The CDR3 nucleotides read TGCGCCAGCAGCCAAGAATGGACTAGCAGCCGAACGCGGTACTTC. This gives the protein CASSQEWTSSRTRYF.

This sequence joins TRBV6-5 and TRBJ1-4; D is uncertain. The CDR3 extends over 15 amino acids. V was cut by 0 bases and J by 4 bases, with 9 bases left in between. The germline V gene encodes CDR1 MNHEY and CDR2 SVGAGI. The chain's CDR3 is CASSYSNSLNEKLFF. The CDR3 nucleotides read TGTGCCAGCAGTTACTCGAACAGCCTTAATGAAAAACTGTTTTTT.

V is TRBV6-2 or TRBV6-3 and J is TRBJ2-1; D remains unclear. This CDR3 is built from 13 residues. The germline V gene has CDR1 MNHEY and CDR2 SVGEGT. V lost 4 bases and J 5 bases, leaving 9 bases between the germline ends. CDR3 in DNA: TGTGCCAGCAGTTTGTATATAGACAATGAGCAGTTCTTC. It is translated as CASSLYIDNEQFF.

The chain joins TRBV5-1 to TRBJ2-1; maybe TRBD1 (5 bases). V lost 3 bases to trimming and J lost 12 bases, with 13 bases between them. The germline V gene encodes CDR1 SGHRS and CDR2 YFSETQ. The CDR3 is made up of 12 amino acids. CDR3 residues: CASSSDGARQFF. The CDR3 region has the DNA TGCGCCAGCAGCTCGGATGGGGCAAGGCAGTTCTTC. Based on the CDR3 plus reference TRBV5-1 and TRBJ2-1, the full variable domain is KAGVTQTPRYLIKTRGQQVTLSCSPISGHRSVSWYQQTPGQGLQFLFEYFSETQRNKGNFPGRFSGRQFSNSRSEMNVSTLELGDSALYLCASSSDGARQFFGPGTRLTVL.

The V and J genes are TRBV4-1 and TRBJ2-7; possibly TRBD2 for D (5 bases). This CDR3 is 15 amino acids long. CDR1 is MGHRA and CDR2 is YSYEKL in the germline V gene. V shed 8 bases and J shed 5 bases, with 22 bases lying between them. CDR3 nucleotide sequence: TGCGCCAGCGCCACGAGGACTGGGGTCGGGCACGAGCAGTACTTC. As protein: CASATRTGVGHEQYF.

J is TRBJ1-5 and V is TRBV19; 9 positions match TRBD1. V lost 4 bases, J lost 7 bases, and 5 bases stayed unmatched. From germline, CDR1 is LNHDA and CDR2 SQIVND (reference sequence). The CDR3 covers 14 residues. CDR3 DNA: TGTGCCAGTAGTAGACAGGGGGTAAGGCAGCCCCAGCATTTT. Its translation: CASSRQGVRQPQHF.

The chain carries TRBV6-5 and TRBJ2-7, with TRBD2 matching over 10 bases. CDR1 MNHEY and CDR2 SVGAGI come from the germline V gene. The trim removed 6 bases at V and 2 bases at J, leaving 7 bases unmatched. CDR3 size: 15 residues. The CDR3 nucleotides read TGTGCCAGCAGGCGGAGCGGGAGGGCCGCCTACGAGCAGTACTTC. Translation gives CASRRSGRAAYEQYF.

The CDR3: CASSPKRLAGLNEQFF. The CDR3 DNA follows: TGTGCCAGCAGTCCTAAGAGACTAGCGGGCCTCAATGAGCAGTTCTTC. The chain links TRBV27 to TRBJ2-1, with 10 bases matching TRBD2. The CDR3 contains 16 residues. CDR1 and CDR2 (germline): MNHEY, SMNVEV (reference sequence). The trim removed 5 bases at V and 6 bases at J, leaving 10 bases unmatched.

The V and J genes are TRBV6-1 and TRBJ1-2; D gene uncertain. The germline gives CDR1 MNHNS, CDR2 SASEGT. V gave up 3 bases and J gave up 3 bases, with 8 bases separating them. The CDR3 covers 13 residues. The CDR3 DNA reads TGTGCCAGCAGTGACGCGGAGTACTATGGCTACACCTTC. It specifies CASSDAEYYGYTF.

This sequence joins TRBV24-1 and TRBJ2-1, with TRBD2 identical over 12 bases. The germline CDR1 and CDR2 sequences are KGHDR and SFDVKD. V shed 6 bases and J 7 bases; nucleotides not matched to a gene: 9. The length of the CDR3 is 16 residues. CDR3: CATSPTSGSLTNEQFF. The CDR3 nucleotides are TGTGCCACCAGTCCGACTAGCGGGAGTTTGACGAATGAGCAGTTCTTC.

The rearrangement joins TRBV5-4 to TRBJ2-5; perhaps TRBD2 as D (5 bases). This CDR3 has 14 residues. V lost 1 base, J lost 5 bases, and 12 bases lay in between. The germline V gene encodes CDR1 SGHNT and CDR2 YYREEE (reference sequence). This chain's CDR3 is CASSLITAAETQYF. The CDR3 coding sequence is TGTGCCAGCAGCTTGATAACAGCGGCGGAGACCCAGTACTTC.

The rearrangement uses TRBV18 and TRBJ2-7, with 12 bases identical to TRBD2. V gave up 4 bases and J gave up 1 base; unmatched junction bases: 8. Germline lookup yields CDR1 KGHSH and CDR2 LQKENI. CDR3 length equals 17 residues. The CDR3 reads CASSRLAGEGWSYEQYF. In nucleotides, the CDR3 is TGTGCCAGCTCACGACTAGCGGGAGAGGGTTGGTCCTACGAGCAGTACTTC. The variable domain in full, completed from reference TRBV18 and TRBJ2-7, reads NAGVMQNPRHLVRRRGQEARLRCSPMKGHSHVYWYRQLPEEGLKFMVYLQKENIIDESGMPKERFSAEFPKEGPSILRIQQVVRGDSAAYFCASSRLAGEGWSYEQYFGPGTRLTVT.

CDR3 region: CASSVSRGEGGELFF. The CDR3 nucleotides read TGTGCCAGCAGCGTTAGCCGAGGGGAGGGCGGGGAGCTGTTTTTT. The V call is TRBV9, the J call TRBJ2-2, with TRBD2 matching 7 bases. V was pared by 2 bases and J by 7 bases, with 8 bases of the junction left unmatched. Germline loops: CDR1 SGDLS, CDR2 YYNGEE. The CDR3 length is 15 residues.